One and the same sample provided the 20 T cell receptor beta chains below, sequenced in a study of blood T cell repertoires in COVID-19. Clones were sequenced by immunoSEQ multiplex PCR, and TCRdb holds only the in-frame ones, with some missing. The sample consists of 90,000 to 150,000 clones, 80% to 90% of them appearing once. Sequenced: peripheral blood. The receptors derive from a man between 65 and 79 years old who had recovered from COVID-19.

The chain combines TRBV7-2 with TRBJ1-1, with 7 bases fitting TRBD1. With V trimmed by 4 bases and J by 2 bases, 7 bases remained unmatched. Germline CDR1 and CDR2: SGHTA and FQGNSA. This CDR3 is built from 15 residues. The DNA for the CDR3 is TGTGCCAGCAGCTCACCCCGACAGGGAAACACTGAAGCTTTCTTT. Its protein product is CASSSPRQGNTEAFF.

The gene calls are TRBV5-1 and TRBJ2-2; D unclear. The CDR3 runs 15 residues. Germline CDR1 is SGHRS and CDR2 is YFSETQ. Trimming took 4 bases from V and 3 from J, leaving 13 bases between them. CDR3 nucleotide sequence: TGCGCCAGCAGCCTTGGTGGCAGGCACACCGGGGAGCTGTTTTTT. It encodes CASSLGGRHTGELFF.

J is TRBJ2-6 and V is TRBV9; 9 bases align to TRBD1. After removal of 4 bases from V and 0 bases from J, the junction contained 8 bases not matched to a gene. Looked up from germline, CDR1 is SGDLS and CDR2 is YYNGEE. The CDR3 is made up of 18 amino acids. The CDR3 protein is CASSFGGTGFSGANVLTF. CDR3 nucleotides: TGTGCCAGCAGCTTCGGCGGGACAGGGTTCTCTGGGGCCAACGTCCTGACTTTC.

The genes are TRBV28 and TRBJ2-2; 7 nucleotides align to TRBD1. The CDR3 length is 14 residues. From germline, CDR1 is MDHEN and CDR2 SYDVKM. V shed 8 bases, J shed 2 bases, and the junction held 5 bases outside the gene matches. CDR3 amino acids: CASGGQANTGELFF. CDR3 coding DNA: TGTGCCAGCGGCGGACAGGCAAACACCGGGGAGCTGTTTTTT.

V usage is TRBV6-1 and J usage is TRBJ2-7, with 7 positions matching TRBD1. The CDR3 runs 13 residues. Germline CDR1 and CDR2: MNHNS and SASEGT. Trimming cost V 3 bases and J 6 bases; bases outside gene matches: 5. This CDR3 is CASSDDRATEQYF. DNA for the CDR3: TGTGCCAGCAGTGACGACAGGGCTACCGAGCAGTACTTC.

V gene TRBV28 combines with J gene TRBJ1-2; D is ambiguous. CDR1 is MDHEN and CDR2 is SYDVKM in the germline V gene. V shed 4 bases and J shed 0 bases, with 12 bases lying between them. The CDR3 extends over 15 amino acids. CDR3 DNA sequence: TGTGCCAGCAGTTCCCCGGGGATAGCTAACTATGGCTACACCTTC. Its translation: CASSSPGIANYGYTF.

This clone was detected once. The chain recombines TRBV5-5 with TRBJ2-7; 10 nucleotides align to TRBD1. Germline V gene lookup returns CDR1 SGHKS and CDR2 YYEKEE (reference sequence). Losses at the gene ends were 0 bases for V and 7 bases for J; bases not matched to a gene: 4. The CDR3 covers 14 residues. CDR3 amino acids: CASSLGQGAREQYF. Written as DNA, the CDR3 is TGTGCCAGCAGCTTGGGACAGGGGGCTCGGGAGCAGTACTTC.

This rearrangement joins TRBV9 to TRBJ2-7, with 9 bases lining up with TRBD2. From germline, CDR1 is SGDLS and CDR2 YYNGEE. The CDR3 runs 17 residues. Trimming at V came to 2 bases and at J to 2 bases, leaving 11 bases not matched to a gene. CDR3 in amino acids: CASSVGLAKTMPYEQYF. The CDR3 DNA reads TGTGCCAGCAGCGTTGGACTAGCGAAAACGATGCCCTACGAGCAGTACTTC.

The chain recombines TRBV6-1 with TRBJ1-2; 7 nucleotides align to TRBD1. Per germline, CDR1 MNHNS and CDR2 SASEGT. This CDR3 is 16 amino acids long. The V gene end was trimmed by 2 bases and the J gene end by 4 bases; junction bases not matched to a gene: 10. CDR3 sequence reads: CASSEFDREKGYGYTF. CDR3 sequence (DNA): TGTGCCAGCAGTGAATTCGACAGGGAGAAAGGCTATGGCTACACCTTC.

The chain uses TRBV2 and TRBJ2-1; 9 nucleotides match TRBD1. V was clipped by 4 bases and J by 6 bases; unmatched bases: 7. This CDR3 has 15 residues. In germline, CDR1 is SNHLY, CDR2 FYNNEI. The CDR3 sequence: CASSATGGFTNEQFF. CDR3 in DNA: TGTGCCAGCAGTGCCACAGGGGGCTTCACCAATGAGCAGTTCTTC.

The sample holds one count of this clone. The chain couples TRBV25-1 to TRBJ2-7, with TRBD1 as a possible D gene (6 bases). The length of the CDR3 is 12 residues. Germline V lookup: CDR1 MGHDK, CDR2 SYGVNS. V was pared by 8 bases and J by 3 bases, with 11 bases between. The CDR3, as DNA: TGTGCCAGCTCCGGACAGAGCTACGAGCAGTACTTC. Translation: CASSGQSYEQYF.

The chain combines TRBV15 with TRBJ2-1; 9 bases agree with TRBD2. J gave up 9 bases and V 6 bases, and 12 bases lay outside the gene matches. This CDR3 has 15 residues. Germline CDR1 reads LNHNV; CDR2 reads YYDKDF (reference sequence). The DNA for the CDR3 is TGTGCCACCAGTAGACTGGCGGGAGGGTATGGTGAGCAGTTCTTC. The encoded protein is CATSRLAGGYGEQFF.

The chain recombines TRBV6-6 with TRBJ2-7; 8 bases agree with TRBD1. Unmatched junction bases numbered 5, after V lost 5 bases and J lost 2 bases. CDR1 and CDR2 (germline): MNHNY, SVGAGI (reference sequence). This CDR3 region has 14 residues. DNA for the CDR3: TGTGCCAGCAGTATCCGACAGGGGCCCTACGAGCAGTACTTC. This codes for CASSIRQGPYEQYF.

The chain uses TRBV4-1 and TRBJ1-1; 7 positions match TRBD1. CDR1 is MGHRA, CDR2 YSYEKL, per germline. V shed 6 bases, J shed 1 base, and the junction held 11 bases outside the gene matches. CDR3 length: 16 residues. CDR3 DNA: TGCGCCAGCAGTATCAAAGACCGGGACAGGAACACTGAAGCTTTCTTT. It encodes CASSIKDRDRNTEAFF.

The rearrangement links TRBV9 to TRBJ2-7, with 9 bases identical to TRBD2. The V gene's germline CDR1 is SGDLS and CDR2 YYNGEE. V gave up 7 bases and J gave up 2 bases; unmatched junction bases: 19. The CDR3 totals 18 residues. CDR3 sequence reads: CASGMGQQPGLAAYEQYF. The CDR3 DNA sequence: TGTGCCAGCGGGATGGGACAGCAACCGGGACTAGCCGCCTACGAGCAGTACTTC.

This chain uses TRBV9 with TRBJ1-4, with D maybe TRBD1 (5 bases). Per germline, CDR1 SGDLS and CDR2 YYNGEE. V gave up 1 base and J gave up 3 bases, with 13 bases separating them. The CDR3 extends over 16 amino acids. The CDR3 nucleotides read TGTGCCAGCAGCGTAAGTTTAGGGGCGGCTAATGAAAAACTGTTTTTT. Amino acids: CASSVSLGAANEKLFF. The whole variable domain, filled in from reference TRBV9 and TRBJ1-4, reads DSGVTQTPKHLITATGQRVTLRCSPRSGDLSVYWYQQSLDQGLQFLIQYYNGEERAKGNILERFSAQQFPDLHSELNLSSLELGDSALYFCASSVSLGAANEKLFFGSGTQLSVL.

Comment on this clone: At one end the junction does not follow the germline gene, possibly because of a read error. This chain joins TRBV7-2 and TRBJ2-5; D possibly corresponds to TRBD2 (5 bases). Germline loops: CDR1 SGHTA, CDR2 FQGNSA. This CDR3 is built from 14 residues. CDR3 loop: CASSLAIGREAQYF. The CDR3 DNA follows: TGTGCCAGCAGCTTAGCCATAGGGAGAGAGGCCCAGTACTTC.

This clone was seen more than once but under ten times. The chain links TRBV14 to TRBJ2-2; 12 bases align to TRBD2. This CDR3 has 16 residues. Germline V CDR1 and CDR2: SGHDN, FVKESK. V lost 4 bases, J lost 6 bases, and 6 bases stayed unmatched. The CDR3, as DNA: TGTGCCAGCAGCCGAACGGCTAGCGGGAGGGCCGGGGAGCTGTTTTTT. It codes for CASSRTASGRAGELFF.

The genes are TRBV6-2 or TRBV6-3 and TRBJ2-7, with 7 bases lining up with TRBD1. From germline, CDR1 is MNHEY and CDR2 SVGEGT. This CDR3 region has 14 residues. V trimming: 5 bases; J trimming: 3 bases; junction bases outside the gene matches: 7. Here the CDR3 DNA reads TGTGCCAGCAGTAAGACCGGGACAGACTACGAGCAGTACTTC. It is translated as CASSKTGTDYEQYF.

The chain couples TRBV30 to TRBJ2-3; 11 bases line up with TRBD2. This CDR3 is 16 amino acids long. Germline V gene lookup returns CDR1 GTSNPN and CDR2 SVGIG (reference sequence). V lost 4 bases and J lost 4; bases outside the gene matches: 10. The CDR3 protein is CAWTPRLAGWADTQYF. CDR3 nucleotide sequence: TGTGCCTGGACGCCGCGACTAGCGGGATGGGCAGATACGCAGTATTTT.